These T cell receptor beta chains were read from a single sample in a study of T-cell memory formation after mild COVID-19. One entry per CDR3 protein results from TCRdb running MiXCR on the 5' RACE reads. The sample records about 600,000 distinct CDR3 sequences, about 20% being singletons. The specimen was PBMCs or a T cell subset sorted from them (not recorded which). The receptors were gathered from an adult woman who had mild COVID-19 (a few samples of this study predate the infection). Cell type and time point are not known. The CDR3 runs from the conserved cysteine through the conserved F or W. Each record gives: clone size, D gene, J gene, V gene, CDR3 DNA, CDR3 protein. D genes are given only for firm matches. Only some rows state a clone size, as once, few, many or a class for expanded clones.

few TRBD1 TRBJ2-5 TRBV5-5 TGTGCCAGCAGCTTGGGAGCTAGGGGGCGCGTAGAGACCCAGTACTTC CASSLGARGRVETQYF
- - TRBJ2-5 TRBV20-1 TGCAGTGCCGTGGACCCCTCGGGAGAAGAGACCCAGTACTTC CSAVDPSGEETQYF
medium-sized - TRBJ1-1 TRBV12-3/TRBV12-4 TGTGCCAGCAGTTTTAAAGGGAACACTGAAGCTTTCTTT CASSFKGNTEAFF
many - TRBJ2-3 TRBV29-1 TGCAGCGTTAACAGGGCAGATACGCAGTATTTT CSVNRADTQYF
- - TRBJ2-2 TRBV9 TGTGCCAGCAGCGTAGGAACTTTTGGGGAAACCGGGGAGCTGTTTTTT CASSVGTFGETGELFF
- - TRBJ2-7 TRBV12-5 TGTGCTAGTGGTTTGGTACTGGGCAGACCCTACGAGCAGTACTTC CASGLVLGRPYEQYF
- TRBD2 TRBJ2-1 TRBV5-1 TGCGCCAGCAGCTTGGACGACTCTAGCGGCCCCCACAATGAGCAGTTCTTC CASSLDDSSGPHNEQFF
- - TRBJ1-1 TRBV5-1 TGCGCCAGCAGCTTTTCATTTGAGGTGTCGAACACTGAAGCTTTCTTT CASSFSFEVSNTEAFF
- - TRBJ2-1 TRBV11-3 TGTGCCAGCAGCTTGATGAGGGACAATGAGCAGTTCTTC CASSLMRDNEQFF
few - TRBJ2-7 TRBV7-9 TGTGCCAGCAGCCACGGACTTCCCAGGGAGCAGTACTTC CASSHGLPREQYF